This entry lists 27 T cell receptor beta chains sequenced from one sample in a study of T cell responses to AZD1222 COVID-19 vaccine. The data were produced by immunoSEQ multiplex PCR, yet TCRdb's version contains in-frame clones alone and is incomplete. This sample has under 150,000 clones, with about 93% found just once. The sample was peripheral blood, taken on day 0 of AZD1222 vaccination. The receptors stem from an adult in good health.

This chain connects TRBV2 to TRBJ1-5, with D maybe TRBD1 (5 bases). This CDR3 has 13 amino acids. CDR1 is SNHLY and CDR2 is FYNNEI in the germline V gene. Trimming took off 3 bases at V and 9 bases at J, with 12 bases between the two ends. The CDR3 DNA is TGTGCCAGCAGTGAGGCCAGGGCAGGGCCCCAGCATTTT. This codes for CASSEARAGPQHF.

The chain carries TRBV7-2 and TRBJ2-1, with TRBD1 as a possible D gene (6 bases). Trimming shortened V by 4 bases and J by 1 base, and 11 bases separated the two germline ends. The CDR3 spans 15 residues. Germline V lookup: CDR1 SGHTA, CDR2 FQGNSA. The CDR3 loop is CASSWGRQSYNEQFF. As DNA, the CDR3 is TGTGCCAGCAGCTGGGGGCGTCAGTCCTACAATGAGCAGTTCTTC.

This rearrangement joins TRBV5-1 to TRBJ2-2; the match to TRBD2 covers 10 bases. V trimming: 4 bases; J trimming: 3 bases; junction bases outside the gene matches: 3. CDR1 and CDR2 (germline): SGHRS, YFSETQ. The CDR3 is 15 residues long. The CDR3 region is CASSASGGDTGELFF. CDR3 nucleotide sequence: TGCGCCAGCAGCGCGAGCGGGGGGGACACCGGGGAGCTGTTTTTT.

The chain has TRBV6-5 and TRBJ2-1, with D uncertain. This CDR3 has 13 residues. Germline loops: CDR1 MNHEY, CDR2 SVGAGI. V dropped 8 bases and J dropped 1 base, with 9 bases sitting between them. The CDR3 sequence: CASFGPSYNEQFF. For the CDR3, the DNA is TGTGCCAGCTTTGGGCCGTCCTACAATGAGCAGTTCTTC.

The CDR3 loop reads CASSLNPRGGQDNEQFF. As DNA, the CDR3 is TGTGCCAGCAGCTTAAACCCAAGAGGGGGTCAGGACAATGAGCAGTTCTTC. This chain uses TRBV7-3 with TRBJ2-1, with a possible D match to TRBD1 (6 bases). The V and J ends lost 1 base and 5 bases respectively, with 18 bases between them. Germline CDR1 is SGHTA and CDR2 is FQGTGA. The CDR3 extends over 17 amino acids.

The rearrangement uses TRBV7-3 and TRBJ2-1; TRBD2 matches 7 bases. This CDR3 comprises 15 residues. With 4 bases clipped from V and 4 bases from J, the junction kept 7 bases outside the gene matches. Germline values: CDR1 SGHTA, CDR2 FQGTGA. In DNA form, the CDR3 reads TGTGCCAGCAGCTCCGTAGCGGGCGGGTACAATGAGCAGTTCTTC. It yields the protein CASSSVAGGYNEQFF.

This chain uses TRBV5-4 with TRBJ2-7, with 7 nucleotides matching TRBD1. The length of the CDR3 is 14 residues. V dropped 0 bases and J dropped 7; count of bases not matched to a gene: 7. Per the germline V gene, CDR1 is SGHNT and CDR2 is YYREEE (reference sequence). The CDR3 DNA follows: TGTGCCAGCAGCTTGGGTGACCAGGGGGAGGAGCAGTACTTC. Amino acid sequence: CASSLGDQGEEQYF.

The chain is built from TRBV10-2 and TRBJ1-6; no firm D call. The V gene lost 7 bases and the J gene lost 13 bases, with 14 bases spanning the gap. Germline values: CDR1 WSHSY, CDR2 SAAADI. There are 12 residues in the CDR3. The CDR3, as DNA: TGCGCCAGCACGGTTGGTGTAAATCCCCTCCACTTT. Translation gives CASTVGVNPLHF.

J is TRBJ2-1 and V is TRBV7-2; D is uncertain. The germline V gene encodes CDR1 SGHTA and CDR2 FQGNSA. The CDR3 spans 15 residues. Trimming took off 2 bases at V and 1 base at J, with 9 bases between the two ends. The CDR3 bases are TGTGCCAGCAGCTTATGGGGTTCATCCTACAATGAGCAGTTCTTC. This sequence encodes CASSLWGSSYNEQFF.

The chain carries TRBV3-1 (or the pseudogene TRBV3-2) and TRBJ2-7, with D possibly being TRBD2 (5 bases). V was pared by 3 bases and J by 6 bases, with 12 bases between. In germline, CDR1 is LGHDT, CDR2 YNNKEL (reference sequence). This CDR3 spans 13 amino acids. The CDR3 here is CASSQNGEGEQYF. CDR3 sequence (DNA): TGTGCCAGCAGCCAGAACGGGGAAGGCGAGCAGTACTTC.

CDR3 in amino acids: CASSYLGGTGRTF. The CDR3 nucleotides are TGTGCCAGCAGTTACTTAGGTGGGACCGGGCGCACCTTC. The chain recombines TRBV6-5 with TRBJ1-2, with D perhaps matching TRBD1 (5 bases). CDR1 and CDR2 (germline): MNHEY, SVGAGI. The V and J ends lost 1 base and 13 bases respectively, with 16 bases between them. CDR3 length: 13 residues.

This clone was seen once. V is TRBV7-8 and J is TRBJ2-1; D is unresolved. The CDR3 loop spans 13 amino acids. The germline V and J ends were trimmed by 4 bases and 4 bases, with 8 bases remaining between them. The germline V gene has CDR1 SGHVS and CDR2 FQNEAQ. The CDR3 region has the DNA TGTGCCAGCAGCTCGGACGCTTACAATGAGCAGTTCTTC. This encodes CASSSDAYNEQFF.

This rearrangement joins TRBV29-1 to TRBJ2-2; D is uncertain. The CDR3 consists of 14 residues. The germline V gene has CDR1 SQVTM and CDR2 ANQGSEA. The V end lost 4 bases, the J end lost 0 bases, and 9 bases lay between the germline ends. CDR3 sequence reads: CSVVRGANTGELFF. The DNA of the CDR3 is TGCAGCGTTGTCCGTGGAGCGAACACCGGGGAGCTGTTTTTT.

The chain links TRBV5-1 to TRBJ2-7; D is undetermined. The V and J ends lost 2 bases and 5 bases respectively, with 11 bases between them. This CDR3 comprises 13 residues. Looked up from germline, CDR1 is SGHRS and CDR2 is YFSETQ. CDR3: CASSLRPGNEQYF. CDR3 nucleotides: TGCGCCAGCAGCTTACGCCCCGGTAACGAGCAGTACTTC.

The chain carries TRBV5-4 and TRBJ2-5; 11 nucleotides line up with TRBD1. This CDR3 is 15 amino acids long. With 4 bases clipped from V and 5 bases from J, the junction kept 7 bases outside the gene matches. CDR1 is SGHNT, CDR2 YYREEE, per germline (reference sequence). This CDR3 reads CASSPGTGGWETQYF. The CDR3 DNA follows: TGTGCCAGCAGCCCGGGGACAGGGGGGTGGGAGACCCAGTACTTC.

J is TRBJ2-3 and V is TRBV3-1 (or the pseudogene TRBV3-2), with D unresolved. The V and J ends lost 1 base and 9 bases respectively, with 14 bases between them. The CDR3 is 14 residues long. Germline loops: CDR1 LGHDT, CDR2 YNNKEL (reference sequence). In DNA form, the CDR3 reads TGTGCCAGCAGCCAAGTCGCGCTTGAGGCCACGCAGTATTTT. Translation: CASSQVALEATQYF.

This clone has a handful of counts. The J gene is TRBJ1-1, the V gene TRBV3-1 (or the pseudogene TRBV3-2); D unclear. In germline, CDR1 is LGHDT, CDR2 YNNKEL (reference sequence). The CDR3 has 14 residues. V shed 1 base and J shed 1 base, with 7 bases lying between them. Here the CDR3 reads CASSQGLTNTEAFF. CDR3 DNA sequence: TGTGCCAGCAGCCAAGGACTCACGAACACTGAAGCTTTCTTT.

DNA of the CDR3: TGCGCCAGCAGCTTGATAGGGGGGTCCTATAATTCACCCCTCCACTTT. This gives the protein CASSLIGGSYNSPLHF. This chain links TRBV5-1 with TRBJ1-6, with D possibly being TRBD1 (6 bases). From germline, CDR1 is SGHRS and CDR2 YFSETQ. V lost 1 base and J lost 1, with 9 bases in between. The CDR3 is made up of 16 amino acids.

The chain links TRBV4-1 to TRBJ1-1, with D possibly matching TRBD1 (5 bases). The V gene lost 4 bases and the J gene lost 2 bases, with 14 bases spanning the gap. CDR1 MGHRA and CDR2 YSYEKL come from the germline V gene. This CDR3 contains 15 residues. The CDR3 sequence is CASSPGGAFNTEAFF. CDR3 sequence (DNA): TGCGCCAGCAGCCCGGGAGGGGCTTTTAACACTGAAGCTTTCTTT.

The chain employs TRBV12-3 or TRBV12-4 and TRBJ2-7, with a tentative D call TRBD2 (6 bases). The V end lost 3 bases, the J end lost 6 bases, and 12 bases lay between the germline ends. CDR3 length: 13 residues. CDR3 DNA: TGTGCCAGCAGTTTTCTCGGGAGAAGCGAGCAGTACTTC. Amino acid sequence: CASSFLGRSEQYF.

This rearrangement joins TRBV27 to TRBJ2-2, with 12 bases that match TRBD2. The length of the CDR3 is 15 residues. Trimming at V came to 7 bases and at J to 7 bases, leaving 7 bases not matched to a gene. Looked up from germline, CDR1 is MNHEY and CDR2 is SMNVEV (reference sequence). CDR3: CASTHLAGGLGELFF. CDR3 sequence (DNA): TGTGCCAGCACCCATCTAGCGGGAGGGCTCGGGGAGCTGTTTTTT.

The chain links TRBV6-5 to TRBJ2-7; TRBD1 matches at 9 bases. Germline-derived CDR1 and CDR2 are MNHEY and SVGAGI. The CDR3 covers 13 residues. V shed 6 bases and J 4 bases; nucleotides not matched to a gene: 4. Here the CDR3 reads CASSPTGGYEQYF. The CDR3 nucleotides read TGTGCCAGCAGCCCGACAGGGGGGTACGAGCAGTACTTC.

The CDR3 here is CASSRETSGSRNEQYF. The CDR3 DNA reads TGTGCCAGCAGCCGAGAGACTAGCGGGAGTAGGAACGAGCAGTACTTC. J is TRBJ2-7 and V is TRBV3-1 (or the pseudogene TRBV3-2), with 12 positions matching TRBD2. The germline CDR1 and CDR2 sequences are LGHDT and YNNKEL (reference sequence). The CDR3 consists of 16 residues. V was clipped by 4 bases and J by 5 bases; unmatched bases: 9.

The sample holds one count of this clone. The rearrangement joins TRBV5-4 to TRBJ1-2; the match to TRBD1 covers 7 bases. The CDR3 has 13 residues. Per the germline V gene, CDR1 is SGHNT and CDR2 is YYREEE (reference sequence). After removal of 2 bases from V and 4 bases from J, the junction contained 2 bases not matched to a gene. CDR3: CASSLQGLYGYTF. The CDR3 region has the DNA TGTGCCAGCAGCTTACAGGGGCTCTATGGCTACACCTTC.

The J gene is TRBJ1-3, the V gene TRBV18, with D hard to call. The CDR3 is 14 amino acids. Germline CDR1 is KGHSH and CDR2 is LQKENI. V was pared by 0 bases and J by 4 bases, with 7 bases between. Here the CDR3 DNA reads TGTGCCAGCTCACCACCGGGTGCAGGAAACACCATATATTTT. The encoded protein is CASSPPGAGNTIYF.

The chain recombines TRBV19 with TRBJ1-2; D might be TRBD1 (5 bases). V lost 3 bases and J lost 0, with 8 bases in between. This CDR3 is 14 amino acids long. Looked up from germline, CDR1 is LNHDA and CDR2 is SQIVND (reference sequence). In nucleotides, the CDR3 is TGTGCCAGTAGTATGGGGGTCTCTAACTATGGCTACACCTTC. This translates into CASSMGVSNYGYTF.

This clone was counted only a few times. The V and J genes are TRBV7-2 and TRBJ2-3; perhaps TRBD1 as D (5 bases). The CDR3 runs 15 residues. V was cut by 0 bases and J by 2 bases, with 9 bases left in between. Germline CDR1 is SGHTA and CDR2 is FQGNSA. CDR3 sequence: CASSLAGRHTDTQYF. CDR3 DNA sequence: TGTGCCAGCAGCTTAGCGGGGCGACACACAGATACGCAGTATTTT. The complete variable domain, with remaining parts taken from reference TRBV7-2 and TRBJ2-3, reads GAGVSQSPSNKVTEKGKDVELRCDPISGHTALYWYRQSLGQGLEFLIYFQGNSAPDKSGLPSDRFSAERTGGSVSTLTIQRTQQEDSAVYLCASSLAGRHTDTQYFGPGTRLTVL.